The 13 T cell receptor beta chains reported below all come from one sample, sequenced in a study of blood T cell repertoires in COVID-19. Using immunoSEQ multiplex PCR, the repertoire was profiled, and TCRdb retains in-frame clones only, with some absent. The sample has hundreds of thousands of clones, 85% to 90% seen once. Sequencing was performed on PBMCs or T cells enriched from blood (not recorded which). All receptors come from a man aged 30-40 years who had recovered from COVID-19.

CDR3 DNA: TGTGCCAGCAGCTTAGGCCAGTACAACCAGCCCCAGCATTTT. Its protein product is CASSLGQYNQPQHF. The chain couples TRBV7-2 to TRBJ1-5; D is uncertain. Germline loops: CDR1 SGHTA, CDR2 FQGNSA. The CDR3 loop spans 14 amino acids. V lost 1 base and J lost 7, with 11 bases in between.

The CDR3 bases are TGTGCCAGCAGCCAAGTCGGACTAGGGGGAGAGACCCAGTACTTC. Its protein product is CASSQVGLGGETQYF. This rearrangement joins TRBV14 to TRBJ2-5; D possibly corresponds to TRBD2 (7 bases). The CDR3 covers 15 residues. Germline V gene sequence: CDR1 SGHDN, CDR2 FVKESK. V was clipped by 1 base and J by 4 bases, with 13 bases between them.

The rearrangement joins TRBV30 to TRBJ2-1; D might be TRBD1 (6 bases). CDR3 size: 12 residues. Per germline, CDR1 GTSNPN and CDR2 SVGIG (reference sequence). Deletions cut 1 base from V and 7 bases from J, with 8 bases between. This CDR3 is CAWSGGQNEQFF. CDR3 sequence (DNA): TGTGCCTGGAGTGGGGGGCAGAATGAGCAGTTCTTC.

J is TRBJ2-5 and V is TRBV7-9; D not certain. This CDR3 contains 13 residues. The ends were cut back, 2 bases at V and 5 bases at J, with 9 bases in the middle. Germline CDR1 is SEHNR and CDR2 is FQNEAQ (reference sequence). The CDR3 DNA reads as TGTGCCAGCAGCTTATCTCGGTATGAGACCCAGTACTTC. Residues: CASSLSRYETQYF. The whole variable domain, remainder taken from reference TRBV7-9 and TRBJ2-5, is DTGVSQNPRHKITKRGQNVTFRCDPISEHNRLYWYRQTLGQGPEFLTYFQNEAQLEKSRLLSDRFSAERPKGSFSTLEIQRTEQGDSAMYLCASSLSRYETQYFGPGTRLLVL.

The chain links TRBV6-5 to TRBJ2-2, with 7 bases fitting TRBD1. The trim removed 2 bases at V and 4 bases at J, leaving 7 bases unmatched. Germline loops: CDR1 MNHEY, CDR2 SVGAGI. The CDR3 runs to 16 residues. CDR3 nucleotides: TGTGCCAGCAGTTACACGAGACAGGGATCCACCGGGGAGCTGTTTTTT. It codes for CASSYTRQGSTGELFF.

The chain uses TRBV7-3 and TRBJ2-1; D is possibly TRBD1 (6 bases). V lost 5 bases to trimming and J lost 9 bases, with 20 bases between them. The germline V gene has CDR1 SGHTA and CDR2 FQGTGA. CDR3 size: 15 residues. For the CDR3, the DNA is TGTGCCAGCAGCGAGTATTTGGGGGCCGGCCGTGAGCAGTTCTTC. Protein product: CASSEYLGAGREQFF.

The chain links TRBV6-5 to TRBJ2-3; weak D call: TRBD1 (5 bases). Germline lookup yields CDR1 MNHEY and CDR2 SVGAGI. CDR3 length: 15 residues. V was pared by 3 bases and J by 6 bases, with 16 bases between. The DNA for the CDR3 is TGTGCCAGCAGTTATAGTCAGGGCACGTTGGATACGCAGTATTTT. Translating it yields CASSYSQGTLDTQYF.

The V call is TRBV2, the J call TRBJ2-7; perhaps TRBD2 as D (6 bases). Trimming removed 6 bases at V and 3 bases at J, with 12 bases between. Germline lookup yields CDR1 SNHLY and CDR2 FYNNEI. The CDR3 runs 13 residues. CDR3 protein: CASRKEGVYEQYF. CDR3 DNA: TGTGCCAGCAGGAAGGAGGGCGTCTACGAGCAGTACTTC.

Here the CDR3 DNA reads TGTGCCAGCAGTTATGGGGGGAATAGCAATCAGCCCCAGCATTTT. Encoded protein: CASSYGGNSNQPQHF. The chain links TRBV6-5 to TRBJ1-5; D is possibly TRBD1 (5 bases). Germline V gene data show CDR1 as MNHEY and CDR2 as SVGAGI. The length of the CDR3 is 15 residues. V was clipped by 3 bases and J by 0 bases, with 9 bases between them.

J is TRBJ1-6 and V is TRBV5-1; D is undetermined. Trimming pared 3 bases from V and 8 bases from J, leaving 12 bases between. Germline V gene data show CDR1 as SGHRS and CDR2 as YFSETQ. CDR3 length: 14 amino acids. The DNA for the CDR3 is TGCGCCAGCAGCTCCAACGGCCGGGATTCACCCCTCCACTTT. Translating gives CASSSNGRDSPLHF.

This clone has only one observation. The chain carries TRBV6-1 and TRBJ1-5; 7 bases are shared with TRBD1. With V trimmed by 0 bases and J by 0 bases, 2 bases remained unmatched. CDR1 and CDR2 (germline): MNHNS, SASEGT. The CDR3 has 16 amino acids. The CDR3 nucleotides are TGTGCCAGCAGTGAAGCGGGACAGAATAGCAATCAGCCCCAGCATTTT. Encoded protein: CASSEAGQNSNQPQHF.

The gene calls are TRBV19 and TRBJ2-7; D is uncertain. Germline CDR1 LNHDA, CDR2 SQIVND (reference sequence). This CDR3 is 14 amino acids long. Trimming took off 4 bases at V and 0 bases at J, with 10 bases between the two ends. The DNA for the CDR3 is TGTGCCAGTAGTACCAGTTTCTCCTCCTACGAGCAGTACTTC. Translated, it gives CASSTSFSSYEQYF.

The rearrangement joins TRBV5-4 to TRBJ2-1; perhaps TRBD2 as D (5 bases). The CDR3 extends over 14 amino acids. Per the germline V gene, CDR1 is SGHNT and CDR2 is YYREEE (reference sequence). Trimming left V 7 bases short and J 1 base short, with 12 bases between. CDR3 nucleotides: TGTGCCAGCGGTAGAGGGATTTCCTACAATGAGCAGTTCTTC. This gives the protein CASGRGISYNEQFF.